Following are 29 T cell receptor beta chains from one sample sequenced in a study of blood T cell repertoires in COVID-19. The assay was immunoSEQ multiplex PCR, and TCRdb's table has in-frame clones only and misses some. The table includes around 300,000 clones, about nine tenths detected once. Sequencing was done on a sample of peripheral blood. These receptors were obtained from a woman in her 30s with active or convalescent COVID-19.

V is TRBV2 and J is TRBJ2-5; 10 nucleotides line up with TRBD1. J gave up 6 bases and V 9 bases, and 10 bases lay outside the gene matches. The CDR3 consists of 14 residues. Germline V gives CDR1 SNHLY, CDR2 FYNNEI. The CDR3 protein is CASLRDRGQQTQYF. In DNA form, the CDR3 reads TGTGCCAGTCTACGGGACAGGGGCCAGCAGACCCAGTACTTC.

This chain joins TRBV27 and TRBJ1-4; D gene uncertain. Trimming pared 6 bases from V and 9 bases from J, leaving 14 bases between. Germline CDR1 is MNHEY and CDR2 is SMNVEV (reference sequence). CDR3 length: 13 residues. The CDR3 DNA reads TGTGCCAGCAGATCGCGGCCTGGAAAAAAACTGTTTTTT. This codes for CASRSRPGKKLFF.

This clone was detected a few times. This chain links TRBV2 with TRBJ1-1; D is perhaps TRBD1 (5 bases). This CDR3 has 14 amino acids. Germline V CDR1 and CDR2: SNHLY, FYNNEI. V was trimmed by 3 bases and J by 0 bases, leaving 8 bases between them. This CDR3 reads CASSEGGMNTEAFF. CDR3 bases: TGTGCCAGCAGTGAGGGGGGGATGAACACTGAAGCTTTCTTT.

The CDR3, as DNA: TGTGCCAGCAGTTTAGGTACAGGGTACGAGCAGTACTTC. It yields the protein CASSLGTGYEQYF. V and J are TRBV28 and TRBJ2-7, with D perhaps matching TRBD1 (6 bases). Trimming left V 2 bases short and J 4 bases short, with 9 bases between. The CDR3 runs to 13 residues. Germline V gene lookup returns CDR1 MDHEN and CDR2 SYDVKM.

The chain uses TRBV2 and TRBJ1-5; TRBD1 agrees at 7 bases. The germline V gene has CDR1 SNHLY and CDR2 FYNNEI. CDR3 size: 14 residues. With 5 bases clipped from V and 3 bases from J, the junction kept 4 bases outside the gene matches. CDR3 DNA sequence: TGTGCCAGCAGTCAGGGACAGAACAATCAGCCCCAGCATTTT. Translating it yields CASSQGQNNQPQHF.

The chain employs TRBV18 and TRBJ1-6, with 8 positions matching TRBD1. This CDR3 region has 18 residues. J was trimmed by 10 bases and V by 2 bases; bases with no gene match: 16. Germline assignment: CDR1 KGHSH and CDR2 LQKENI. CDR3 in DNA: TGTGCCAGCTCACCATTCCCTTCCCGGCCAGGGGGCGTATCACCCCTCCACTTT. This translates into CASSPFPSRPGGVSPLHF. Drawing the rest from reference TRBV18 and TRBJ1-6, the complete variable domain is NAGVMQNPRHLVRRRGQEARLRCSPMKGHSHVYWYRQLPEEGLKFMVYLQKENIIDESGMPKERFSAEFPKEGPSILRIQQVVRGDSAAYFCASSPFPSRPGGVSPLHFGNGTRLTVT.

This clone has just one count. This sequence joins TRBV6-5 and TRBJ2-5, with TRBD1 identical over 7 bases. This CDR3 contains 12 residues. The V segment lost 9 bases and the J segment 5 bases; nucleotides outside the gene matches: 6. CDR1 and CDR2 from the germline V gene are MNHEY and SVGAGI. CDR3 region: CASSGGWETQYF. CDR3 nucleotides: TGTGCCAGTTCAGGGGGATGGGAGACCCAGTACTTC.

The chain couples TRBV15 to TRBJ2-3, with 13 bases aligning to TRBD2. V was pared by 1 base and J by 4 bases, with 11 bases of the junction left unmatched. This CDR3 comprises 19 residues. Per the germline V gene, CDR1 is LNHNV and CDR2 is YYDKDF (reference sequence). The CDR3 spells CATSRAPGLAGIQADTQYF. The CDR3 bases are TGTGCCACCAGCAGAGCCCCGGGACTAGCGGGGATCCAGGCAGATACGCAGTATTTT.

The V gene is TRBV23-1, the J gene TRBJ1-4, with 8 bases matching TRBD1. TRBV23-1 counts as an open reading frame of uncertain function. The CDR3 contains 14 residues. Trimming took 6 bases from V and 12 from J; bases not matched to a gene: 12. The CDR3 DNA follows: TGCGCCAGCAGATACAGGGGGGAAAAGAAGGAACTGTTTTTT. Translated, it gives CASRYRGEKKELFF.

V usage is TRBV5-1 and J usage is TRBJ2-1; 10 nucleotides agree with TRBD2. CDR1 and CDR2 (germline): SGHRS, YFSETQ. The CDR3 spans 16 residues. Trimming took 0 bases from V and 8 from J; bases not matched to a gene: 8. The CDR3 spells CASSLGTSGMWDEQFF. The CDR3 coding sequence is TGCGCCAGCAGCTTGGGGACTAGCGGTATGTGGGATGAGCAGTTCTTC.

The V and J genes are TRBV6-6 and TRBJ2-3; TRBD2 is a possible D gene (6 bases). Deletions cut 5 bases from V and 0 bases from J, with 18 bases between. This CDR3 has 17 residues. Germline V gives CDR1 MNHNY, CDR2 SVGAGI (reference sequence). CDR3: CASSQKPGLGSTDTQYF. The CDR3 DNA is TGTGCCAGCAGTCAGAAACCGGGACTCGGAAGCACAGATACGCAGTATTTT.

This chain uses TRBV21-1 with TRBJ1-5; the table's D call, TRBD1, was not checked against the DNA. TRBV21-1 is tagged as a pseudogene. The CDR3 length is 13 residues. This chain's CDR3 is CASSRLPGQPQHF. CDR3 nucleotides: TGTGCCAGCAGCCGCCTCCCAGGTCAGCCCCAGCATTTT.

The chain combines TRBV7-9 with TRBJ1-2, with TRBD1 matching over 8 bases. This CDR3 has 13 amino acids. Germline V CDR1 and CDR2: SEHNR, FQNEAQ (reference sequence). The trim removed 5 bases at V and 6 bases at J, leaving 5 bases unmatched. DNA of the CDR3: TGTGCCAGCAGCCCCGGGACAGGTCATGGCTACACCTTC. Protein: CASSPGTGHGYTF.

The chain employs TRBV29-1 and TRBJ2-1, with D possibly TRBD2 on 7 matching bases. Per germline, CDR1 SQVTM and CDR2 ANQGSEA. The CDR3 extends over 15 amino acids. V gave up 2 bases and J gave up 7 bases, with 18 bases separating them. The CDR3 sequence is CSVEHGGPFGNEQFF. The CDR3 coding sequence is TGCAGCGTTGAACACGGGGGGCCGTTTGGAAATGAGCAGTTCTTC.

This clone was observed a few times. The gene calls are TRBV7-2 and TRBJ2-5; D is undetermined. Trimming stripped 5 bases from V and 5 bases from J, with 9 bases between. CDR1 SGHTA and CDR2 FQGNSA come from the germline V gene. The CDR3 contains 12 residues. CDR3 sequence reads: CASSPYRETQYF. The CDR3, as DNA: TGTGCCAGCAGCCCCTACCGGGAGACCCAGTACTTC.

This clone is a singleton in its sample. V is TRBV7-9 and J is TRBJ1-2; D is uncertain. In germline, CDR1 is SEHNR, CDR2 FQNEAQ (reference sequence). Trimming took off 6 bases at V and 4 bases at J, with 12 bases between the two ends. This CDR3 is 13 amino acids long. The CDR3 spells CASSQTSGYGYTF. The CDR3 nucleotides are TGTGCCAGCAGTCAAACCTCGGGCTATGGCTACACCTTC.

Ten or more counts support this clone. The chain uses TRBV5-1 and TRBJ1-3; 7 positions agree with TRBD1. Germline V lookup: CDR1 SGHRS, CDR2 YFSETQ. This CDR3 comprises 17 residues. The V segment lost 0 bases and the J segment 2 bases; nucleotides outside the gene matches: 8. The CDR3 protein is CASSLGQGALPGNTIYF. CDR3 bases: TGCGCCAGCAGCTTGGGACAGGGAGCTCTCCCTGGAAACACCATATATTTT.

This rearrangement joins TRBV9 to TRBJ2-7; weak D call: TRBD2 (6 bases). The germline V gene has CDR1 SGDLS and CDR2 YYNGEE. V was clipped by 3 bases and J by 6 bases, with 19 bases between them. The CDR3 has 15 amino acids. CDR3 in DNA: TGTGCCAGCAGCGGGAGGGGCCAGGGAGGAAGCGAGCAGTACTTC. As protein: CASSGRGQGGSEQYF.

This rearrangement joins TRBV11-2 to TRBJ1-1; 7 nucleotides align to TRBD1. From germline, CDR1 is SGHAT and CDR2 FQNNGV. This CDR3 region has 17 residues. V lost 1 base and J lost 1; bases outside the gene matches: 9. The CDR3: CASSLAQGRNRNTEAFF. CDR3 sequence (DNA): TGTGCCAGCAGCTTAGCACAGGGGCGGAATCGGAACACTGAAGCTTTCTTT. The full variable domain, with the rest looked up from reference TRBV11-2 and TRBJ1-1, is EAGVAQSPRYKIIEKRQSVAFWCNPISGHATLYWYQQILGQGPKLLIQFQNNGVVDDSQLPKDRFSAERLKGVDSTLKIQPAKLEDSAVYLCASSLAQGRNRNTEAFFGQGTRLTVV.

The rearrangement joins TRBV7-9 to TRBJ2-2; D remains unclear. The V gene lost 4 bases and the J gene lost 6 bases, with 15 bases spanning the gap. The CDR3 runs 15 residues. Per the germline V gene, CDR1 is SEHNR and CDR2 is FQNEAQ (reference sequence). CDR3 in DNA: TGTGCCAGCAGCTCCCCCCCCCGGTACGCCGGGGAGCTGTTTTTT. Its translation: CASSSPPRYAGELFF.

The chain joins TRBV9 to TRBJ2-3; possibly TRBD2 for D (5 bases). Trimming left V 2 bases short and J 1 base short, with 11 bases between. The germline V gene has CDR1 SGDLS and CDR2 YYNGEE. The CDR3 length is 15 residues. The CDR3 DNA follows: TGTGCCAGCAGCGTGCTGGGAGATCGCACAGATACGCAGTATTTT. Its protein product is CASSVLGDRTDTQYF. The full variable domain, in which reference TRBV9 and TRBJ2-3 provide the parts outside the CDR3, is DSGVTQTPKHLITATGQRVTLRCSPRSGDLSVYWYQQSLDQGLQFLIQYYNGEERAKGNILERFSAQQFPDLHSELNLSSLELGDSALYFCASSVLGDRTDTQYFGPGTRLTVL.

The chain recombines TRBV11-2 with TRBJ1-6; D is uncertain. V lost 0 bases and J 6 bases, leaving 9 bases between the germline ends. The CDR3 contains 15 residues. Looked up from germline, CDR1 is SGHAT and CDR2 is FQNNGV. The CDR3 sequence: CASSLEGLSNSPLHF. The CDR3 DNA sequence: TGTGCCAGCAGCTTAGAGGGCCTATCTAATTCACCCCTCCACTTT.

The chain carries TRBV27 and TRBJ2-2, with 12 bases fitting TRBD2. The length of the CDR3 is 18 residues. V dropped 3 bases and J dropped 0; count of bases not matched to a gene: 5. Germline V gene sequence: CDR1 MNHEY, CDR2 SMNVEV (reference sequence). This CDR3 reads CASSFTPSGGANTGELFF. CDR3 nucleotide sequence: TGTGCCAGCAGTTTTACCCCTAGCGGGGGGGCGAACACCGGGGAGCTGTTTTTT.

This chain joins TRBV1 and TRBJ2-7; the table's D call of TRBD2 was not tested on the DNA. TRBV1 is recorded as a pseudogene. The CDR3 sequence is 15 residues long. CDR3 region: CTSSPGARQRYEQYF. In DNA, the CDR3 is TGCACCAGCAGCCCGGGTGCTCGCCAGCGCTACGAGCAGTACTTC.

The J gene is TRBJ1-2, the V gene TRBV11-2; D unresolved. The CDR3 consists of 13 residues. Germline lookup yields CDR1 SGHAT and CDR2 FQNNGV. Trimming left V 2 bases short and J 9 bases short, with 13 bases between. CDR3 protein: CASSLSGERSYTF. CDR3 bases: TGTGCCAGCAGCTTATCTGGGGAGAGAAGCTACACCTTC.

This chain links TRBV7-3 with TRBJ2-1; TRBD2 agrees at 9 bases. Germline V gene sequence: CDR1 SGHTA, CDR2 FQGTGA. This CDR3 contains 17 residues. The V segment lost 1 base and the J segment 0 bases; nucleotides outside the gene matches: 4. The CDR3 is CASSLRPSGASYNEQFF. DNA of the CDR3: TGTGCCAGCAGCTTAAGGCCTAGCGGGGCCTCCTACAATGAGCAGTTCTTC.

The chain employs TRBV7-9 and TRBJ2-7; D gene ambiguous. The CDR3 sequence is 13 residues long. From germline, CDR1 is SEHNR and CDR2 FQNEAQ (reference sequence). The germline V and J ends were trimmed by 5 bases and 5 bases, with 13 bases remaining between them. This CDR3 is CASSQIERDEQYF. CDR3 DNA: TGTGCCAGCAGCCAAATCGAACGGGACGAGCAGTACTTC.

This chain connects TRBV5-4 to TRBJ2-7; 8 nucleotides match TRBD1. The CDR3 extends over 15 amino acids. Trimming cost V 4 bases and J 4 bases; bases outside gene matches: 10. CDR1 and CDR2 from the germline V gene are SGHNT and YYREEE (reference sequence). For the CDR3, the DNA is TGTGCCAGCAGCATCCCCGGGACAGGCGATTACGAGCAGTACTTC. Amino acid sequence: CASSIPGTGDYEQYF.

This clone was counted only a few times. The chain couples TRBV19 to TRBJ1-6, with D unclear. With 2 bases removed from V and 15 bases from J, the gap between germline ends came to 14 bases. The CDR3 extends over 13 amino acids. The germline CDR1 and CDR2 sequences are LNHDA and SQIVND (reference sequence). The CDR3 region has the DNA TGTGCCAGTAGTATAAGAGGGCAAATCGGCCTCCACTTT. Residues: CASSIRGQIGLHF.